These T cell receptor beta chains were read from a single sample in a study of blood T cell repertoires in COVID-19. The repertoire was sequenced with immunoSEQ multiplex PCR; TCRdb's copy has only in-frame clones and lacks some. This table has about 240,000 clones, roughly 91% appearing once. Sample: peripheral blood. These receptor sequences come from a man aged 25-45 years with COVID-19, enrolled during active disease. Both conserved end residues are part of each CDR3. D genes are given only for firm matches. For some rows the clone size is stated as once, few or many, or as a class when expanded; others skip it.

-	-	TRBV7-9	15	TRBJ1-2	CASSDAGQPISGYTF	TGTGCCAGCAGCGACGCAGGACAACCCATAAGCGGCTACACCTTC
once	-	TRBV3-1/TRBV3-2	14	TRBJ1-5	CASSQSQRNQPQHF	TGTGCCAGCAGCCAATCACAGCGCAATCAGCCCCAGCATTTT
once	-	TRBV19	14	TRBJ1-1	CASSTLGGDTEAFF	TGTGCCAGTAGTACTCTCGGGGGGGACACTGAAGCTTTCTTT
-	-	TRBV5-4	14	TRBJ1-2	CATPAGSLRYGYTF	TGTGCCACCCCCGCTGGCTCGTTGAGGTATGGCTACACCTTC
once	-	TRBV2	15	TRBJ2-7	CASKRGTPDPYEQYF	TGTGCCAGCAAACGCGGGACTCCTGACCCCTACGAGCAGTACTTC
few	TRBD1	TRBV6-6	17	TRBJ1-5	CASSPNRDSFHNQPQHF	TGTGCCAGCAGTCCAAACCGGGACAGCTTTCACAATCAGCCCCAGCATTTT
-	TRBD2	TRBV7-9	16	TRBJ2-3	CASSLGVAGGVDTQYF	TGTGCCAGCAGCTTAGGGGTAGCGGGGGGAGTAGATACGCAGTATTTT
-	TRBD1	TRBV9	15	TRBJ1-1	CASSVEGTGETEAFF	TGTGCCAGCAGCGTAGAGGGGACAGGGGAAACTGAAGCTTTCTTT
-	TRBD1	TRBV5-5	15	TRBJ2-7	CASSLAGTGPYEQYF	TGTGCCAGCAGCTTGGCCGGGACAGGACCCTACGAGCAGTACTTC
-	TRBD1	TRBV5-4	13	TRBJ1-2	CASRMGQRYGYTF	TGTGCCAGCAGGATGGGACAGCGCTATGGCTACACCTTC
-	-	TRBV3-1/TRBV3-2	14	TRBJ1-2	CASSHDGANYGYTF	TGTGCCAGCAGCCACGACGGGGCTAACTATGGCTACACCTTC
-	-	TRBV19	15	TRBJ1-1	CASSMRTETDTEAFF	TGTGCCAGTAGTATGAGGACTGAGACGGATACTGAAGCTTTCTTT
once	-	TRBV6-5	13	TRBJ2-7	CASSYSKLYEQYF	TGTGCCAGCAGTTACTCGAAGCTGTACGAGCAGTACTTC
-	-	TRBV6-5	12	TRBJ1-2	CASSPTGGGYTF	TGTGCCAGCAGTCCCACCGGAGGCGGCTACACCTTC
-	-	TRBV6-1	13	TRBJ1-5	CASSEGGQQPQHF	TGTGCCAGCAGTGAAGGGGGCCAGCAGCCCCAGCATTTT
-	-	TRBV7-9	13	TRBJ1-5	CASSGGEYQPQHF	TGTGCCAGCAGCGGCGGAGAGTATCAGCCCCAGCATTTT
-	-	TRBV19	16	TRBJ2-5	CASSIRPPGHQETQYF	TGTGCCAGTAGTATCAGACCCCCGGGACATCAAGAGACCCAGTACTTC
-	TRBD2	TRBV5-5	17	TRBJ2-2	CASSSRFTSGGAGELFF	TGTGCCAGCAGCTCTCGGTTTACCAGCGGGGGGGCCGGGGAGCTGTTTTTT
-	-	TRBV11-2	14	TRBJ1-2	CASNLAPEIYGYTF	TGTGCCAGCAACCTAGCACCTGAAATTTATGGCTACACCTTC
-	-	TRBV19	14	TRBJ1-3	CASSSQGLGNTIYF	TGTGCCAGTAGTTCGCAGGGTCTCGGAAACACCATATATTTT
-	TRBD1	TRBV3-1/TRBV3-2	14	TRBJ1-3	CASSRGTAGNTIYF	TGTGCCAGCAGCCGTGGGACAGCTGGAAACACCATATATTTT
-	TRBD1	TRBV6-5	13	TRBJ2-7	CASQDRGVSEQYF	TGTGCCAGCCAGGACAGGGGGGTCTCCGAGCAGTACTTC
-	-	TRBV7-3	14	TRBJ2-5	CASSSDGQQETQYF	TGTGCCAGCAGCTCTGATGGACAGCAAGAGACCCAGTACTTC
-	-	TRBV27	13	TRBJ1-3	CASSPPGGATIYF	TGTGCCAGCAGCCCTCCCGGAGGAGCCACCATATATTTT
-	TRBD1	TRBV7-9	16	TRBJ1-1	CASSLVIGGGNTEAFF	TGTGCCAGCAGCTTAGTGATCGGAGGGGGCAACACTGAAGCTTTCTTT
-	TRBD2	TRBV5-4	15	TRBJ2-3	CASSLASSGTDTQYF	TGTGCCAGCAGCTTGGCGTCTAGCGGGACAGATACGCAGTATTTT
-	-	TRBV27	17	TRBJ1-2	CASSPYRVAEQKGGYTF	TGTGCCAGCAGTCCCTACAGGGTAGCAGAACAAAAAGGGGGCTACACCTTC
once	-	TRBV2	15	TRBJ1-2	CASSENRSGGYGYTF	TGTGCCAGCAGTGAGAATCGGAGTGGAGGGTATGGCTACACCTTC
-	-	TRBV5-6	13	TRBJ1-1	CASSQYLDSEAFF	TGTGCCAGCAGCCAATACTTGGACAGTGAAGCTTTCTTT
-	-	TRBV18	17	TRBJ1-2	CASSPVGREGANYGYTF	TGTGCCAGCTCACCGGTTGGCAGGGAGGGTGCAAACTATGGCTACACCTTC
-	TRBD1	TRBV11-2	17	TRBJ1-3	CASSTRDSPGSGNTIYF	TGTGCCAGCAGCACACGGGACAGCCCAGGCTCTGGAAACACCATATATTTT
-	-	TRBV9	15	TRBJ2-1	CASSANRVTGNEQFF	TGTGCCAGCAGCGCGAACAGGGTTACGGGCAATGAGCAGTTCTTC
-	-	TRBV6-5	13	TRBJ1-5	CASRDTNNQPQHF	TGTGCCAGCAGGGACACTAACAATCAGCCCCAGCATTTT
-	-	TRBV19	14	TRBJ1-4	CASKQNPANEKLFF	TGTGCCAGTAAACAGAACCCTGCTAATGAAAAACTGTTTTTT
-	-	TRBV9	16	TRBJ2-6	CASSPRGARGANVLTF	TGTGCCAGCAGCCCCCGGGGGGCGAGAGGGGCCAACGTCCTGACTTTC
-	-	TRBV6-5	12	TRBJ2-1	CASSYSGVEQFF	TGTGCCAGCAGTTACTCCGGGGTTGAGCAGTTCTTC
-	TRBD1	TRBV5-1	15	TRBJ1-2	CASSTKGQGADGYTF	TGCGCCAGCAGCACCAAGGGACAGGGGGCAGATGGCTACACCTTC
-	TRBD2	TRBV9	15	TRBJ2-1	CASSAPGLVSNEQFF	TGTGCCAGCAGCGCCCCGGGACTAGTGAGCAATGAGCAGTTCTTC
-	TRBD1	TRBV29-1	12	TRBJ2-5	CSVIGQGETQYF	TGCAGCGTTATCGGACAGGGCGAGACCCAGTACTTC
once	-	TRBV12-3/TRBV12-4	13	TRBJ1-5	CASSLIQAQPQHF	TGTGCCAGCAGTTTGATACAGGCTCAGCCCCAGCATTTT
once	-	TRBV18	17	TRBJ2-6	CASSPAQGGSGANVLTF	TGTGCCAGCTCACCCGCTCAGGGGGGCTCTGGGGCCAACGTCCTGACTTTC
-	-	TRBV30	12	TRBJ1-1	CAWSGRNTEAFF	TGTGCCTGGTCAGGGCGTAACACTGAAGCTTTCTTT
once	-	TRBV5-1	15	TRBJ2-7	CASSLVVGAGDEQYF	TGCGCCAGCAGCTTGGTTGTGGGGGCCGGGGACGAGCAGTACTTC
-	TRBD1	TRBV2	18	TRBJ2-5	CASSEALAWGTVQETQYF	TGTGCCAGCAGTGAAGCCTTGGCTTGGGGGACAGTCCAAGAGACCCAGTACTTC
-	-	TRBV3-1/TRBV3-2	11	TRBJ2-3	CASSQSSTQYF	TGTGCCAGCAGCCAGTCAAGCACGCAGTATTTT
-	-	TRBV7-6	15	TRBJ1-4	CASSLTAGENEKLFF	TGTGCCAGCAGCTTAACGGCAGGGGAAAATGAAAAACTGTTTTTT
few	-	TRBV5-6	14	TRBJ1-3	CASSRRTAGNTIYF	TGTGCCAGCAGCCGCCGGACCGCGGGGAACACCATATATTTT
once	TRBD1	TRBV5-6	14	TRBJ1-3	CASGGTAKRNTIYF	TGTGCCAGCGGGGGGACAGCAAAGAGAAACACCATATATTTT
-	TRBD2	TRBV6-2/TRBV6-3	15	TRBJ2-5	CASSYVGGYQETQYF	TGTGCCAGCAGTTATGTGGGGGGGTACCAAGAGACCCAGTACTTC
-	-	TRBV5-1	15	TRBJ2-2	CASSLAVANTGELFF	TGCGCCAGCAGCTTGGCGGTAGCGAACACCGGGGAGCTGTTTTTT
once	TRBD1	TRBV5-1	16	TRBJ1-6	CASSLKAGTVNSPLHF	TGCGCCAGCAGCTTGAAGGCCGGGACAGTAAATTCACCCCTCCACTTT
-	-	TRBV9	16	TRBJ2-3	CASSVGWRVGTDTQYF	TGTGCCAGCAGCGTAGGGTGGAGAGTCGGGACAGATACGCAGTATTTT
-	-	TRBV19	14	TRBJ2-3	CASSTRGGSDTQYF	TGTGCCAGTAGTACCCGGGGAGGATCGGATACGCAGTATTTT
-	TRBD1	TRBV5-4	11	TRBJ2-7	CASSLQGVQYF	TGTGCCAGCAGCCTACAGGGGGTGCAGTACTTC
-	TRBD1	TRBV10-2	14	TRBJ2-7	CASSGGQVTYEQYF	TGCGCCAGCAGTGGGGGACAGGTGACCTACGAGCAGTACTTC
-	-	TRBV7-6	13	TRBJ1-1	CASSLTGNTEAFF	TGTGCCAGCAGCTTAACGGGGAACACTGAAGCTTTCTTT
-	-	TRBV19	13	TRBJ2-1	CASSILVGGEQFF	TGTGCCAGTAGTATTTTAGTTGGCGGAGAGCAGTTCTTC
-	TRBD1	TRBV27	16	TRBJ1-2	CASSPSGQGKGYGYTF	TGTGCCAGCAGTCCCTCGGGACAGGGAAAAGGCTATGGCTACACCTTC
-	-	TRBV19	15	TRBJ2-7	CASTISAGRADEQYF	TGTGCCAGTACCATTTCGGCGGGGCGCGCGGATGAGCAGTACTTC
-	TRBD2	TRBV7-2	16	TRBJ2-1	CASSARLAGFYNEQFF	TGTGCCAGCAGCGCCCGACTAGCGGGGTTTTACAATGAGCAGTTCTTC